Sequencing of this TCR beta chain was carried out in a study of T cells in tuberculosis (dated by TCRdb to 2016 to 2019). The study in broad terms: The study combined CD1B tetramers and high-throughput TCR immunosequencing to characterize T cells specific for the mycobacterial lipid antigen glucose monomycolate (GMM). In a South African clinical cohort, IGRA-negative adolescents, IGRA-positive adolescents with latent tuberculosis and adults with active tuberculosis were compared, with 10 to 11 people in each group. Paper-wide results and their limitations: Clinical samples were chosen by availability of cryopreserved specimens, and active tuberculosis cases were adults while controls were adolescents. The smaller NN-distances were partly driven by shorter CDR3-alpha lengths in active tuberculosis patients, and the difference for TCR-beta did not reach statistical significance. Compared with IGRA-negative controls, TCR-alpha repertoires from active tuberculosis had smaller mean NN-distances to GMM-specific TCRs, which suggests clonal expansion of these TCRs. An accuracy of approximately 90% (AUROC roughly 0.87) was reached by a classifier using the diverse GMM-specific repertoire, compared with over 65% accuracy when GEM motif frequencies were used.

This clone was seen just once. Its antigen is currently not known. No base quality values were provided; no much bigger clone lies one nucleotide off. The immunoSEQ multiplex PCR assay was used to generate TCR libraries, with TCR-beta and/or TCR-alpha/delta assays applied to each sample. The Illumina high-throughput platform was used to sequence the amplified TCR libraries. Per the source publication's procedure: Clustering and dimensionality reduction relied on pairwise TCRdist distances among GMM-specific receptors from T cells that were either sorted ex vivo or expanded in vitro. Each clinical repertoire received a mean NN-distance score, defined as the average TCRdist to the nearest 10% of tetramer-positive reference sequences. GEM TCR motif frequency was computed as the fraction of unique TCRs matching known GEM sequences by V/J usage and CDR3 length. Active tuberculosis was classified by linear discriminant analysis with leave-one-out cross-validation, implemented in scikit-learn. As stored in TCRdb, this immuneACCESS dataset retains in-frame rearrangements with V and J assigned. A fraction of the clones does not appear; measured against another copy, unresolved V genes explain less than half of the discrepancy, and the remainder lacks a known reason. V and J calls plus clone size are reproduced from that table; the DNA served to infer D and trimming. This sample holds tens of thousands of clones; roughly nine tenths were observed only once. The ten largest clones take up roughly 14% of the sample.

At study entry, adolescents were screened for latent tuberculosis infection by tuberculin skin test and QuantiFERON-TB GOLD In-Tube IGRA. Immunosequencing was performed on unsorted cryopreserved PBMC and covered 100,000 or so T cells per clinical donor on average. Eleven high schools in the Worcester region of the Western Cape, South Africa, served as enrollment sites for adolescents aged 12 to 18 years. About 10 M. tuberculosis-infected adolescents and some ten uninfected adolescents were selected, with the two groups matched for age and sex. Adolescent PBMC were isolated from freshly drawn heparinized blood by density centrifugation and cryopreserved. The CDR3 goes from the cysteine to the phenylalanine over 15 residues. Of all the DNA, just the CDR3 is kept, 45 bases in frame from base 1. CDR1 and CDR2, looked up from the germline V gene, are SGHRS and YFSETQ. V lost 0 bases and J lost 0 bases; the stretch between them is 8 bases long.

Sequences were obtained from PBMCs. The receptor's source is a donor between 10 and 35 years old with latent tuberculosis or without tuberculosis infection. The chain couples TRBV5-1 to TRBJ2-3; the D gene is perhaps TRBD1, on 6 matching bases. The DNA sequence is given as TGCGCCAGCAGCTTGGGGCAGGGGAGCACAGATACGCAGTATTTT. Translated, it reads CASSLGQGSTDTQYF.